The 30 T cell receptor beta chains below were found in one sample sequenced in a study of human T cells and chemical hapten exposure. Using its own MiXCR run on the RACE reads, TCRdb lists one record per CDR3 protein. The sample lists some 120,000 distinct CDR3 sequences; approximately 9.5% were seen once. The time point is: healthy volunteer bleed at 2 weeks. From whole blood left unfractionated, total RNA was extracted. Sequencing used whole blood. The source of these receptors is a male donor in good health. Some clones in this sample may be carry-over from other donors' samples.

This clonotype was picked up many times. V and J are TRBV6-2 or TRBV6-3 and TRBJ2-7; 11 nucleotides agree with TRBD1. Trimming took 6 bases from V and 3 from J; bases not matched to a gene: 4. This CDR3 comprises 14 residues. CDR1 is MNHEY, CDR2 SVGEGT, per germline. CDR3 nucleotides: TGTGCCAGCAGCTATGGGACAGGGGGCTACGAGCAGTACTTC. This gives the protein CASSYGTGGYEQYF.

This clonotype was observed many times. The chain is built from TRBV20-1 and TRBJ2-1; 9 positions agree with TRBD2. CDR1 DFQATT and CDR2 SNEGSKA come from the germline V gene (reference sequence). Unmatched junction bases numbered 6, after V lost 1 base and J lost 8 bases. The length of the CDR3 is 14 residues. The DNA for the CDR3 is TGCAGTGCTAGAGCAGGACTAGCGACCGATGAGCAGTTCTTC. This sequence encodes CSARAGLATDEQFF.

The V call is TRBV6-5, the J call TRBJ2-2, with 9 bases aligning to TRBD1. J lost 2 bases, V lost 4 bases, and 8 bases had no gene match. From germline, CDR1 is MNHEY and CDR2 SVGAGI. The CDR3 has 17 amino acids. The CDR3 region is CASSSVSGQGNTGELFF. Written as DNA, the CDR3 is TGTGCCAGCAGTTCCGTCTCGGGACAGGGCAACACCGGGGAGCTGTTTTTT.

This clonotype was seen at least ten times. The chain couples TRBV20-1 to TRBJ2-2; no reliable D call. Germline-derived CDR1 and CDR2 are DFQATT and SNEGSKA (reference sequence). V lost 5 bases and J 1 base, leaving 5 bases between the germline ends. This CDR3 comprises 12 residues. The CDR3 region is CSAGRNTGELFF. CDR3 DNA: TGCAGTGCTGGACGGAACACCGGGGAGCTGTTTTTT.

The CDR3 region is CSAQKGTGGPYEQYF. The CDR3 DNA follows: TGCAGTGCCCAGAAAGGGACAGGGGGACCCTACGAGCAGTACTTC. The chain links TRBV20-1 to TRBJ2-7; 11 bases match TRBD1. The CDR3 is 15 amino acids. V was clipped by 6 bases and J by 2 bases; unmatched bases: 9. Per germline, CDR1 DFQATT and CDR2 SNEGSKA (reference sequence).

This clonotype was counted ten times or more. The chain employs TRBV5-1 and TRBJ2-7, with 14 nucleotides matching TRBD2. Germline CDR1 reads SGHRS; CDR2 reads YFSETQ. J lost 3 bases, V lost 2 bases, and 16 bases had no gene match. The CDR3 is made up of 20 amino acids. The CDR3 DNA sequence: TGCGCCAGCAGCTTTGCCTCGACTAGCGGGGGGGCAATCAGATACTACGAGCAGTACTTC. This gives the protein CASSFASTSGGAIRYYEQYF.

At least ten counts were recorded for this clonotype. Compared with germline, one end of the junction differs, possibly owing to a read error. V and J are TRBV7-2 and TRBJ2-1; D could derive from TRBD1 or TRBD2 (5 bases each). CDR1 and CDR2 (germline): SGHTA, FQGNSA. The CDR3 length is 15 residues. DNA of the CDR3: TGTGCCAGCAGCCTAGCACCCGACAGTAACAATGAGCAGTTCTTC. Protein: CASSLAPDSNNEQFF. The full variable domain, with the rest looked up from reference TRBV7-2 and TRBJ2-1, is GAGVSQSPSNKVTEKGKDVELRCDPISGHTALYWYRQSLGQGLEFLIYFQGNSAPDKSGLPSDRFSAERTGGSVSTLTIQRTQQEDSAVYLCASSLAPDSNNEQFFGPGTRLTVL.

This clonotype turned up a few times. The chain recombines TRBV25-1 with TRBJ2-3; weak D call: TRBD1 (6 bases). V lost 3 bases and J 6 bases, leaving 13 bases between the germline ends. Germline V lookup: CDR1 MGHDK, CDR2 SYGVNS. The CDR3 length is 14 residues. The CDR3 protein is CASSDSTGTDTQYF. Here the CDR3 DNA reads TGTGCCAGCAGTGATTCTACAGGGACGGATACGCAGTATTTT.

This clonotype was recorded many times. The V and J genes are TRBV5-1 and TRBJ1-1, with D possibly matching TRBD1 (6 bases). The germline gives CDR1 SGHRS, CDR2 YFSETQ. This CDR3 spans 15 amino acids. Trimming took 3 bases from V and 0 from J, leaving 12 bases between them. The CDR3 DNA reads as TGCGCCAGCAGCTCCAGGGGCCCCATGAACACTGAAGCTTTCTTT. Translating gives CASSSRGPMNTEAFF.

This clonotype has just a few counts. The CDR3 DNA sequence: TGTGCCAGCAGCGAACCGGGACAGCAAAACATTCAGTACTTC. As protein: CASSEPGQQNIQYF. The V gene is TRBV13, the J gene TRBJ2-4, with 7 nucleotides matching TRBD1. The junction had 6 bases not matched to a gene; V was cut back by 5 bases and J by 5 bases. CDR3 length: 14 residues. CDR1 and CDR2 (germline): PRHDT, FYEKMQ (reference sequence).

The CDR3 region is CASSLLAGGIPGANVLTF. CDR3 in DNA: TGTGCCAGCTCACTTCTAGCGGGAGGAATCCCTGGGGCCAACGTCCTGACTTTC. J is TRBJ2-6 and V is TRBV18, with 11 bases identical to TRBD2. In germline, CDR1 is KGHSH, CDR2 LQKENI. Trimming took 4 bases from V and 2 from J; bases not matched to a gene: 7. The CDR3 covers 18 residues.

The chain couples TRBV6-2 or TRBV6-3 to TRBJ1-5; 7 bases map to TRBD1. Losses at the gene ends were 2 bases for V and 6 bases for J; bases not matched to a gene: 13. The CDR3 loop spans 17 amino acids. Germline V gene sequence: CDR1 MNHEY, CDR2 SVGEGT. CDR3 in DNA: TGTGCCAGCAGTTACCTGACAGGGTCTTCGGGTGGTCAGCCCCAGCATTTT. Translated: CASSYLTGSSGGQPQHF.

This clonotype was detected a few times. The rearrangement links TRBV27 to TRBJ1-5, with D possibly being TRBD1 (5 bases). With 3 bases removed from V and 3 bases from J, the gap between germline ends came to 9 bases. This CDR3 has 14 amino acids. Germline CDR1 reads MNHEY; CDR2 reads SMNVEV (reference sequence). The CDR3 sequence: CASSFSGFNQPQHF. CDR3 DNA sequence: TGTGCCAGCAGTTTCTCAGGGTTCAATCAGCCCCAGCATTTT.

This clonotype was detected many times. The J gene is TRBJ1-1, the V gene TRBV19; D perhaps matches TRBD1 (6 bases). CDR3 length: 15 amino acids. The germline V and J ends were trimmed by 3 bases and 3 bases, with 14 bases remaining between them. The germline V gene encodes CDR1 LNHDA and CDR2 SQIVND (reference sequence). Here the CDR3 DNA reads TGTGCCAGTAGTATCCCCAGGGGTTTCGACACTGAAGCTTTCTTT. Translating gives CASSIPRGFDTEAFF.

The rearrangement joins TRBV3-1 to TRBJ2-1; D perhaps matches TRBD2 (5 bases). Germline V gene sequence: CDR1 LGHDT, CDR2 YNNKEL (reference sequence). The CDR3 runs to 15 residues. V was pared by 2 bases and J by 0 bases, with 8 bases between. The CDR3 DNA follows: TGTGCCAGCAGCCAACAGCGGAGCTCCTACAATGAGCAGTTCTTC. Its protein is CASSQQRSSYNEQFF.

This clonotype was observed a handful of times. The chain employs TRBV27 and TRBJ2-3, with 14 bases fitting TRBD2. Germline values: CDR1 MNHEY, CDR2 SMNVEV (reference sequence). The V and J ends lost 2 bases and 5 bases, in that order; junction bases with no gene match: 3. This CDR3 is built from 16 residues. The CDR3 protein is CASSLQGTSGRDTQYF. The CDR3 DNA reads as TGTGCCAGCAGTTTACAAGGGACTAGCGGGAGAGATACGCAGTATTTT.

Here the CDR3 reads CASSFGVADYGYTF. CDR3 bases: TGTGCCAGCAGCTTCGGGGTGGCGGACTATGGCTACACCTTC. The chain joins TRBV7-9 to TRBJ1-2; D unresolved. The CDR3 has 14 residues. Per germline, CDR1 SEHNR and CDR2 FQNEAQ (reference sequence). Trimming cost V 3 bases and J 3 bases, with 11 bases left between them.

This clonotype has a count of ten or more. The chain has TRBV20-1 and TRBJ1-1, with 12 bases fitting TRBD1. CDR3 length: 15 amino acids. The germline V gene has CDR1 DFQATT and CDR2 SNEGSKA (reference sequence). V trimming: 1 base; J trimming: 7 bases; junction bases outside the gene matches: 7. The CDR3 nucleotides are TGCAGTGCTAGAGCGGGGACAGGGGGCTTTGGTGAAGCTTTCTTT. Its translation: CSARAGTGGFGEAFF.

This clonotype has a handful of counts. The V and J genes are TRBV10-3 and TRBJ2-7; D not certain. From germline, CDR1 is ENHRY and CDR2 SYGVKD. Deletions cut 6 bases from V and 0 bases from J, with 15 bases between. There are 15 residues in the CDR3. In DNA form, the CDR3 reads TGTGCCATCAGCGACCGCTGGACCAGCTCCTACGAGCAGTACTTC. Residues: CAISDRWTSSYEQYF.

This clonotype has a handful of counts. The rearrangement joins TRBV14 to TRBJ2-3, with 8 positions matching TRBD1. The CDR3 loop spans 15 amino acids. Unmatched junction bases numbered 6, after V lost 5 bases and J lost 2 bases. In germline, CDR1 is SGHDN, CDR2 FVKESK. The chain's CDR3 is CASSRTGIITDTQYF. The CDR3 DNA reads TGTGCCAGCAGCAGGACAGGGATCATCACAGATACGCAGTATTTT.

This clonotype showed up just a few times. The chain joins TRBV4-2 to TRBJ2-7, with D maybe TRBD2 (7 bases). There are 14 residues in the CDR3. Germline-derived CDR1 and CDR2 are LGHNA and YNFKEQ. Trimming stripped 1 base from V and 4 bases from J, with 11 bases between. CDR3 nucleotide sequence: TGTGCCAGCAGCCAAGGGGCGGGGGCATACGAGCAGTACTTC. As protein: CASSQGAGAYEQYF.

In this sample, this clonotype turned up a few times. The chain combines TRBV24-1 with TRBJ2-5; tentative D call: TRBD1 (6 bases). The germline V gene encodes CDR1 KGHDR and CDR2 SFDVKD. This CDR3 comprises 15 residues. Trimming stripped 4 bases from V and 3 bases from J, with 14 bases between. CDR3 coding DNA: TGTGCCACCAGTGAGGGGGCAGGACTCGAAGAGACCCAGTACTTC. This sequence encodes CATSEGAGLEETQYF.

This clonotype was seen a few times. J is TRBJ2-5 and V is TRBV29-1; the match to TRBD1 covers 11 bases. CDR3 length equals 16 residues. The J segment lost 5 bases and the V segment lost 5 bases, leaving 13 bases of the junction unmatched. Germline V gene data show CDR1 as SQVTM and CDR2 as ANQGSEA. This CDR3 is CSVTAPDRGLRETQYF. DNA of the CDR3: TGCAGCGTTACGGCCCCGGACAGGGGGCTTAGGGAGACCCAGTACTTC.

This clonotype has at least ten counts. J is TRBJ2-2 and V is TRBV19; 9 bases align to TRBD1. The V gene end was trimmed by 7 bases and the J gene end by 5 bases; junction bases not matched to a gene: 5. The CDR3 has 14 residues. The germline gives CDR1 LNHDA, CDR2 SQIVND (reference sequence). CDR3 nucleotide sequence: TGTGCCAGTATAACAGGGGGCTGGACCGGGGAGCTGTTTTTT. This translates into CASITGGWTGELFF.

The sample holds many counts of this clonotype. V and J are TRBV12-3 or TRBV12-4 and TRBJ2-5; D is possibly TRBD1 or TRBD2 (6 bases each). Trimming stripped 5 bases from V and 5 bases from J, with 18 bases between. The CDR3 contains 15 residues. The CDR3 loop reads CASSGLGGASETQYF. The CDR3 DNA is TGTGCCAGCAGTGGTTTGGGGGGCGCTTCGGAGACCCAGTACTTC.

This clonotype was seen many times. The genes are TRBV27 and TRBJ2-5; either TRBD1 or TRBD2 may supply D (5 bases each). The CDR3 is 14 amino acids. Germline-derived CDR1 and CDR2 are MNHEY and SMNVEV (reference sequence). The CDR3 bases are TGTTCGGTATCGCCCCGGGACGGAGTTGAGACCCAGTACTTC. Translation: CSVSPRDGVETQYF.

In this sample, this clonotype turned up many times. V usage is TRBV29-1 and J usage is TRBJ1-1; D uncertain. CDR3 length: 13 residues. Deletions cut 1 base from V and 1 base from J, with 7 bases between. From germline, CDR1 is SQVTM and CDR2 ANQGSEA. The CDR3, as DNA: TGCAGCGTTGAAGGCCGCCGGAACACTGAAGCTTTCTTT. Translated, it gives CSVEGRRNTEAFF.

This clonotype was counted at least ten times. This chain joins TRBV21-1 and TRBJ2-7; the D segment call TRBD1 is taken from the table without a DNA check. TRBV21-1 is a pseudogene segment. The CDR3 has 17 amino acids. The CDR3 DNA sequence: TGTGCCAGCAGCAACCCACTTCCGGGACAGGGCATGGGGGAGCAGTACTTC. Protein product: CASSNPLPGQGMGEQYF.

The chain employs TRBV5-1 and TRBJ1-1; D gene ambiguous. Per germline, CDR1 SGHRS and CDR2 YFSETQ. V shed 4 bases and J shed 1 base, with 14 bases lying between them. The CDR3 contains 15 residues. In nucleotides, the CDR3 is TGCGCCAGCAGCATCACTACGAGGGCGAACACTGAAGCTTTCTTT. Residues: CASSITTRANTEAFF.

This clonotype was seen a few times. The chain couples TRBV7-9 to TRBJ1-4, with D tentatively TRBD1 (5 bases). V was shortened by 1 base and J by 11 bases, with 14 bases between the two germline ends. The CDR3 sequence is 14 residues long. Germline lookup yields CDR1 SEHNR and CDR2 FQNEAQ (reference sequence). Written as DNA, the CDR3 is TGTGCCAGCAGCTTAGATTGGCAGGGATGGAAACTGTTTTTT. Translated, it gives CASSLDWQGWKLFF.